This T cell receptor (beta chain) was found in a study of CD8 T cells in ankylosing spondylitis. Study observations and caveats: Characteristic, it appeared, of ankylosing spondylitis blood was a TCR beta motif of eight or nine highly homologous variants.

About this clonotype itself: As yet, its antigen is unknown.

The V end lost 2 bases, the J end lost 0 bases, and 7 bases lay between the germline ends. The germline V gene encodes CDR1 MNHEY and CDR2 SVGAGI. The CDR3 has 14 residues. Each CDR3 protein gets one entry after TCRdb re-called the 5' RACE reads with MiXCR. Among some 840,000 distinct CDR3 sequences listed, 12% were seen once. The chain uses TRBV6-5 and TRBJ1-2; the D is unclear. Sequences were obtained from blood, either unsorted or a sorted T cell fraction (not recorded which). The TCR sequence derives from a male donor with ankylosing spondylitis. Here the CDR3 reads CASSYDRANYGYTF. In nucleotides, the CDR3 is TGTGCCAGCAGTTACGACCGAGCTAACTATGGCTACACCTTC.